One sample yielded the 18 T cell receptor beta chains listed below, sequenced in a study of T-cell reconstitution after alpha-beta-depleted transplantation in children. Preparation of the TCRbeta library used unique molecular identifiers. TCRdb used MiXCR to reprocess the PCR reads, holding one entry per CDR3 protein. In the table there are about 500,000 distinct CDR3 sequences, approximately 32% of which are singletons. The sequences come from PBMCs from the stem cell graft donor, collected from the stem cell graft. These receptors originate from a human donor who donated a stem cell graft to a child with aplastic anemia.

CDR3 nucleotides: TGTGCCAGCAGCTTAGACGGACTAGGGGTAACGTCCGGGGAGCTGTTTTTT. This translates into CASSLDGLGVTSGELFF. V usage is TRBV5-5 and J usage is TRBJ2-2; the match to TRBD2 covers 7 bases. J lost 6 bases, V lost 2 bases, and 13 bases had no gene match. CDR1 and CDR2 (germline): SGHKS, YYEKEE (reference sequence). This CDR3 comprises 17 residues.

This clonotype was seen only a few times. The chain combines TRBV6-2 or TRBV6-3 with TRBJ1-1; D is uncertain. The length of the CDR3 is 14 residues. Germline assignment: CDR1 MNHEY and CDR2 SVGEGT. V lost 6 bases, J lost 1 base, and 12 bases lay in between. CDR3 coding DNA: TGTGCCAGCAGACCCGGGGAAGCGAACACTGAAGCTTTCTTT. It is translated as CASRPGEANTEAFF.

The chain couples TRBV3-1 to TRBJ1-5, with 9 bases identical to TRBD1. This CDR3 is 14 amino acids long. The germline CDR1 and CDR2 sequences are LGHDT and YNNKEL (reference sequence). Losses at the gene ends were 3 bases for V and 6 bases for J; bases not matched to a gene: 3. The DNA of the CDR3 is TGTGCCAGCAGCCAGGGACAGGGAAGTCAGCCCCAGCATTTT. Its protein is CASSQGQGSQPQHF.

A few counts support this clonotype. The V and J genes are TRBV5-8 and TRBJ2-2; 8 bases match TRBD2. The CDR3 totals 15 residues. CDR1 is SGHTS, CDR2 YDEGEE, per germline. V lost 0 bases to trimming and J lost 7 bases; unmatched junction nucleotides: 5. This chain's CDR3 is CASSLVSGSGGELFF. For the CDR3, the DNA is TGTGCCAGCAGCTTGGTCAGCGGGAGTGGCGGGGAGCTGTTTTTT. Looking up the rest from reference TRBV5-8 and TRBJ2-2 gives the full variable domain: EAGVTQSPTHLIKTRGQQATLRCSPISGHTSVYWYQQALGLGLQFLLWYDEGEERNRGNFPPRFSGRQFPNYSSELNVNALELEDSALYLCASSLVSGSGGELFFGEGSRLTVL.

The V gene is TRBV6-1, the J gene TRBJ1-5; D call uncertain. This CDR3 spans 17 amino acids. Germline V lookup: CDR1 MNHNS, CDR2 SASEGT. V shed 6 bases and J shed 7 bases, with 25 bases lying between them. In DNA, the CDR3 is TGTGCCAGCAGGAACGGCATACCGGGAAGAGTCGGGCAGCCCCAGCATTTT. This gives the protein CASRNGIPGRVGQPQHF.

The chain is built from TRBV12-3 or TRBV12-4 and TRBJ2-1; TRBD1 aligns across 9 bases. The CDR3 covers 14 residues. V lost 5 bases, J lost 7 bases, and 6 bases stayed unmatched. The CDR3 nucleotides read TGTGCCAGCAGTAACGGGACAGGGATAAATGAGCAGTTCTTC. Translated: CASSNGTGINEQFF.

This chain connects TRBV18 to TRBJ2-7; 7 nucleotides align to TRBD1. This CDR3 spans 15 amino acids. CDR1 is KGHSH, CDR2 LQKENI, per germline. With 6 bases clipped from V and 3 bases from J, the junction kept 11 bases outside the gene matches. The CDR3 region has the DNA TGTGCCAGCTCGTCTCAGACAGGGTCTGGCTACGAGCAGTACTTC. Amino acid sequence: CASSSQTGSGYEQYF. The whole variable domain, remainder taken from reference TRBV18 and TRBJ2-7, is NAGVMQNPRHLVRRRGQEARLRCSPMKGHSHVYWYRQLPEEGLKFMVYLQKENIIDESGMPKERFSAEFPKEGPSILRIQQVVRGDSAAYFCASSSQTGSGYEQYFGPGTRLTVT.

V and J are TRBV20-1 and TRBJ2-1; TRBD2 matches 15 bases. This CDR3 region has 15 residues. Trimming took 2 bases from V and 8 from J; bases not matched to a gene: 4. The germline CDR1 and CDR2 sequences are DFQATT and SNEGSKA (reference sequence). CDR3: CSARRTSGRADEQFF. The DNA of the CDR3 is TGCAGTGCTAGAAGGACTAGCGGGAGGGCCGATGAGCAGTTCTTC.

This chain joins TRBV30 and TRBJ2-4; D perhaps matches TRBD2 (6 bases). V lost 3 bases and J lost 0, with 12 bases in between. This CDR3 spans 15 amino acids. Germline V lookup: CDR1 GTSNPN, CDR2 SVGIG (reference sequence). CDR3 bases: TGTGCCTGGAGGTCGGGGGTACTAGCCAAAAACATTCAGTACTTC. It encodes CAWRSGVLAKNIQYF.

There are a few counts of this clonotype. The chain is built from TRBV6-5 and TRBJ1-5, with D possibly matching TRBD1 (6 bases). Trimming left V 5 bases short and J 8 bases short, with 16 bases between. The CDR3 covers 14 residues. The germline V gene encodes CDR1 MNHEY and CDR2 SVGAGI. The CDR3 nucleotides read TGTGCCAGCAGTCGATTTCAGGGGAAGGAGCCCCAGCATTTT. Protein: CASSRFQGKEPQHF.

V usage is TRBV29-1 and J usage is TRBJ2-7; 9 bases fit TRBD2. Germline loops: CDR1 SQVTM, CDR2 ANQGSEA. The junction had 5 bases not matched to a gene; V was cut back by 3 bases and J by 2 bases. The CDR3 has 14 residues. Here the CDR3 DNA reads TGCAGCGTTGAGAGCCCTAGCGGGACCTACGAGCAGTACTTC. Translation: CSVESPSGTYEQYF.

This rearrangement joins TRBV29-1 to TRBJ1-1, with D uncertain. With 4 bases removed from V and 0 bases from J, the gap between germline ends came to 18 bases. CDR3 length: 16 amino acids. The V gene's germline CDR1 is SQVTM and CDR2 ANQGSEA. The CDR3 spells CSVGGRVDSMNTEAFF. The CDR3 DNA sequence: TGCAGCGTTGGGGGTAGGGTGGATTCCATGAACACTGAAGCTTTCTTT.

The chain is built from TRBV11-2 and TRBJ2-1; D is ambiguous. V was shortened by 5 bases and J by 6 bases, with 11 bases between the two germline ends. The CDR3 covers 13 residues. Germline CDR1 SGHAT, CDR2 FQNNGV. The CDR3 region has the DNA TGTGCCAGCAGCGACATGATTGCCAATGAGCAGTTCTTC. This sequence encodes CASSDMIANEQFF.

CDR3 sequence reads: CASSPGWRDTDTQYF. In DNA, the CDR3 is TGTGCCAGCAGTCCCGGTTGGCGGGACACAGATACGCAGTATTTT. The chain links TRBV12-3 or TRBV12-4 to TRBJ2-3; TRBD2 is a possible D gene (6 bases). V was shortened by 5 bases and J by 2 bases, with 14 bases between the two germline ends. The CDR3 loop spans 15 amino acids.

This clonotype was found once. This CDR3 reads CASSLAWTGGEAFF. In DNA form, the CDR3 reads TGTGCCAGCAGCTTGGCTTGGACAGGGGGAGAAGCTTTCTTT. The V gene is TRBV5-6, the J gene TRBJ1-1, with 10 positions matching TRBD1. Trimming at V came to 0 bases and at J to 8 bases, leaving 4 bases not matched to a gene. Germline CDR1 reads SGHDT; CDR2 reads YYEEEE. This CDR3 comprises 14 residues.

This clonotype has more than one count but fewer than ten. The chain joins TRBV7-2 to TRBJ1-3, with 7 bases that match TRBD1. The CDR3 totals 16 residues. V was pared by 5 bases and J by 0 bases, with 7 bases of the junction left unmatched. The germline V gene encodes CDR1 SGHTA and CDR2 FQGNSA. The CDR3 is CASSPPGTASGNTIYF. The CDR3 DNA sequence: TGTGCCAGCAGCCCGCCTGGGACAGCCTCTGGAAACACCATATATTTT.

This rearrangement joins TRBV5-6 to TRBJ1-5; maybe TRBD1 (5 bases). CDR1 SGHDT and CDR2 YYEEEE come from the germline V gene. CDR3 length equals 16 residues. V shed 0 bases and J shed 0 bases, with 10 bases lying between them. For the CDR3, the DNA is TGTGCCAGCAGCTTGGGGGGACCGCGTAGCAATCAGCCCCAGCATTTT. As protein: CASSLGGPRSNQPQHF.

A single count supports this clonotype. The V gene is TRBV5-5, the J gene TRBJ2-3; 12 nucleotides line up with TRBD2. CDR1 is SGHKS and CDR2 is YYEKEE in the germline V gene (reference sequence). The CDR3 covers 16 residues. V gave up 3 bases and J gave up 2 bases; unmatched junction bases: 4. The CDR3 loop reads CASSYWTSGATDTQYF. CDR3 nucleotide sequence: TGTGCCAGCAGCTATTGGACTAGCGGGGCCACAGATACGCAGTATTTT.